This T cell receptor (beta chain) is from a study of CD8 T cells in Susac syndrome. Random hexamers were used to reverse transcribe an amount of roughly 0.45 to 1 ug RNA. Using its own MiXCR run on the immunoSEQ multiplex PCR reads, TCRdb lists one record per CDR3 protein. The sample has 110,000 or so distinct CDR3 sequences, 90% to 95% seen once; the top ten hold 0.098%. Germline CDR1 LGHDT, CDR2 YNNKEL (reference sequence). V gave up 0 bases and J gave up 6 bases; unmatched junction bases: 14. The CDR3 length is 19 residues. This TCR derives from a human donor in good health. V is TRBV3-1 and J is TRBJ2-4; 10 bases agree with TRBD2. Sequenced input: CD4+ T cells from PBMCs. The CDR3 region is CASSQDRSGDSGRRNIQYF. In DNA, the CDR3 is TGTGCCAGCAGCCAAGACCGATCGGGAGATAGCGGGAGGCGAAACATTCAGTACTTC.